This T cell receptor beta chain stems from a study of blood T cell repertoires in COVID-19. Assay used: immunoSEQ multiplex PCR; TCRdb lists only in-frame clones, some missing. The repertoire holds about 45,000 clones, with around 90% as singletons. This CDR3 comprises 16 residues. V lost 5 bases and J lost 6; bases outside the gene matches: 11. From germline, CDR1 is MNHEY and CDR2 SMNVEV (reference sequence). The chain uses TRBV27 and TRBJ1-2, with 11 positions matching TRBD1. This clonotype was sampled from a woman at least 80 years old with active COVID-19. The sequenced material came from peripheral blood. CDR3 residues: CASSLSNPGQGDGYTF. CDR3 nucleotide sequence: TGTGCCAGCAGTCTCTCGAATCCGGGACAGGGGGATGGCTACACCTTC.